A selection of T cell receptor beta chains follows, all from one sample in a study of blood T cell repertoires in COVID-19. Here immunoSEQ multiplex PCR was the method, and the copy in TCRdb shows in-frame clones only, minus some. The table records 310,000 or so clones, approximately 90% of them present only once. Source material: PBMCs or T cells enriched from blood (not recorded which). These receptors were collected from a woman aged 40-49 years who had recovered from COVID-19. CDR3s leave out the opening cysteine and the closing phenylalanine or tryptophan. Size tells how often a clone was seen (once, few, many) or the class of an expanded clone, and some rows leave it out.

J gene	V gene	clone size	CDR3 protein
TRBJ2-5	TRBV9	few	ASSSQTSGGETQY
TRBJ2-3	TRBV7-2	NA	ASSSGGGGSTDTQY
TRBJ2-7	TRBV18	NA	ASSPGAEQY
TRBJ1-2	TRBV19	once	ASARDSHTNYGYT
TRBJ1-6	TRBV5-4	NA	ASSLPGLGGSPLH
TRBJ2-3	TRBV7-7	NA	ASSSPPSGRVADTQY
TRBJ2-1	TRBV29-1	NA	SVESSVAYNEQF
TRBJ1-2	TRBV7-6	NA	ASSASEGGYT
TRBJ1-1	TRBV6-5	NA	ASSPTTGTGTEAF
TRBJ2-5	TRBV19	NA	ASTPTGMETQY
TRBJ2-2	TRBV27	NA	ASTTGANTGELF
TRBJ2-3	TRBV19	NA	ASKRDFTDTQY
TRBJ2-7	TRBV2	NA	ASSGGTSLEQY
TRBJ2-1	TRBV7-8	NA	ASSERRASSYNEQF
TRBJ2-1	TRBV5-1	once	ASSLAGGRLAGGSYNEQF
TRBJ1-2	TRBV2	NA	ASSLQVRNYGYT
TRBJ2-7	TRBV10-3	NA	AITGNSGGEEQY
TRBJ1-4	TRBV19	NA	ASRALKNPSEKLF
TRBJ2-1	TRBV9	NA	ASSVGGGSSSYNEQF
TRBJ2-7	TRBV6-2/TRBV6-3	NA	ASSGRYEQY
TRBJ1-5	TRBV4-3	NA	ASSQDRQVLWPQH
TRBJ1-6	TRBV27	once	ASSPAQGADSPLH
TRBJ1-6	TRBV19	NA	ASAWTGVSPLH
TRBJ1-3	TRBV19	NA	ASRLRGNGNTIY
TRBJ1-2	TRBV27	NA	ASSRDSNYGYT
TRBJ1-6	TRBV30	NA	AWTQWQNNSPLH
TRBJ2-1	TRBV29-1	NA	SAPGSDYNEQF
TRBJ2-3	TRBV9	NA	ASSPRMTREGDTQY
TRBJ2-7	TRBV27	NA	ASRPRQGARQQY
TRBJ2-4	TRBV2	NA	ASSEVGGQDIQY
TRBJ1-5	TRBV24-1	once	ATSDRTAEEPQH
TRBJ2-1	TRBV29-1	few	SVEDRRATSEQF
TRBJ2-5	TRBV5-1	NA	ASSLVSGSLETQY
TRBJ1-4	TRBV27	NA	ASSLSWTDHEKLF
TRBJ1-6	TRBV2	NA	ASSEDVSGGSPLH
TRBJ2-7	TRBV19	NA	ASRASSYEQY
TRBJ1-5	TRBV5-6	NA	ASSLRGGYSNQPQH
TRBJ1-5	TRBV7-2	NA	ASSLGGGGQPQH
TRBJ2-6	TRBV9	NA	ASSVVNRAAGANVLT
TRBJ2-1	TRBV4-3	NA	ASSPSSGGFRSYNEQF
TRBJ1-2	TRBV4-1	NA	ASSQGDRANYGYT
TRBJ2-7	TRBV18	NA	ASSQRQGGDGEQY
TRBJ1-6	TRBV11-1	NA	ASSPQGSHNSPLH
TRBJ2-1	TRBV28	NA	ASSFRYNEQF
TRBJ2-3	TRBV15	NA	ATPRGPTPNTQY
TRBJ1-6	TRBV18	NA	ASSPDRDNNSPLH
TRBJ2-1	TRBV12-5	NA	ASGLFTIGTAYNEQF
TRBJ1-4	TRBV11-3	once	ASSQGGQREKLF
TRBJ1-1	TRBV28	NA	ASMVSQLQVNPEAF
TRBJ1-4	TRBV18	NA	ASSPSGGVTNEKLF
TRBJ2-5	TRBV29-1	NA	SVGSGGPTQY
TRBJ1-2	TRBV28	NA	ASTQPLGTGGSYGYT